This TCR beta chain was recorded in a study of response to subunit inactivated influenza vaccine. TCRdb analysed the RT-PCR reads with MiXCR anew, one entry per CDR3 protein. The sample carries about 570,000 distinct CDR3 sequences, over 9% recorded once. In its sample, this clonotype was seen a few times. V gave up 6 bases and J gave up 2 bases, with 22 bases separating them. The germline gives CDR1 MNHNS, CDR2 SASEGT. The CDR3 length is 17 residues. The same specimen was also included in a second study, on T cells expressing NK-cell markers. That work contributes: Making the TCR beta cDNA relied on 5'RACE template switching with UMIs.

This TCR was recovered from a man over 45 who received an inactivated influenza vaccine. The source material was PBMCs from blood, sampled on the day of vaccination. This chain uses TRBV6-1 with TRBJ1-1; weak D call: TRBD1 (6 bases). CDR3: CASRGFGGAKPNTEAFF. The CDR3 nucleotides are TGTGCCAGCAGGGGTTTTGGGGGGGCTAAACCCAACACTGAAGCTTTCTTT.